A single sample gave rise to the 5 T cell receptor beta chains below, sequenced in a study of T cell repertoires in cytomegalovirus infection. TCRdb itself ran the reads through MiXCR, one entry per CDR3 protein. The data show a few hundred thousand distinct CDR3 sequences, approximately 15% seen once. Sample: PBMCs. Receptors originate from a human donor in good health (CMV status not recorded). Some clones in this sample may be carry-over from other donors' samples.

A single count supports this clonotype. It may be a read error: a sequence one base away is much more abundant. V is TRBV19 and J is TRBJ1-5; no clear D. The germline V gene has CDR1 LNHDA and CDR2 SQIVND (reference sequence). This CDR3 has 13 residues. CDR3 residues: CASSIVEHQPQPF. For the CDR3, the DNA is TGTGCCAGTAGTATAGTCGAGCATCAGCCCCAGCCTTTT. Based on the CDR3 plus reference TRBV19 and TRBJ1-5, the full variable domain is DGGITQSPKYLFRKEGQNVTLSCEQNLNHDAMYWYRQDPGQGLRLIYYSQIVNDFQKGDIAEGYSVSREKKESFPLTVTSAQKNPTAFYLCASSIVEHQPQPFGDGTRLSIL.

The rearrangement uses TRBV7-3 and TRBJ2-1, with D possibly TRBD2 on 7 matching bases. Germline V CDR1 and CDR2: SGHTA, FQGTGA. The CDR3 is made up of 13 amino acids. Trimming shortened V by 8 bases and J by 9 bases, and 17 bases separated the two germline ends. The CDR3 DNA sequence: TGTGCCAGCTCCGCGGGGGCCTCCGGTGAGCAGTTCTTC. It codes for CASSAGASGEQFF.

The chain combines TRBV20-1 with TRBJ2-1; 7 bases line up with TRBD1. This CDR3 region has 16 residues. The germline CDR1 and CDR2 sequences are DFQATT and SNEGSKA (reference sequence). V lost 1 base, J lost 0 bases, and 6 bases stayed unmatched. DNA of the CDR3: TGCAGTGCTAGAGCTCCGGGACAGAGCTCCTACAATGAGCAGTTCTTC. This encodes CSARAPGQSSYNEQFF.

This clonotype was counted between two and nine times. The chain carries TRBV29-1 and TRBJ2-7, with D perhaps matching TRBD2 (6 bases). V gave up 3 bases and J gave up 7 bases, with 19 bases separating them. The CDR3 is 14 amino acids. In germline, CDR1 is SQVTM, CDR2 ANQGSEA. The CDR3 reads CSVEIQRKAGEQYF. CDR3 DNA sequence: TGCAGCGTTGAGATCCAGCGGAAGGCGGGGGAGCAGTACTTC.

This clonotype was seen at least ten times. Here the CDR3 reads CATRLSGGVQETQYF. The CDR3 DNA follows: TGTGCCACGCGGCTCAGCGGGGGGGTCCAAGAGACCCAGTACTTC. The V gene is TRBV5-5, the J gene TRBJ2-5; TRBD2 matches 10 bases. V shed 9 bases and J 1 base; nucleotides not matched to a gene: 9. The germline V gene has CDR1 SGHKS and CDR2 YYEKEE (reference sequence). CDR3 length: 15 residues.